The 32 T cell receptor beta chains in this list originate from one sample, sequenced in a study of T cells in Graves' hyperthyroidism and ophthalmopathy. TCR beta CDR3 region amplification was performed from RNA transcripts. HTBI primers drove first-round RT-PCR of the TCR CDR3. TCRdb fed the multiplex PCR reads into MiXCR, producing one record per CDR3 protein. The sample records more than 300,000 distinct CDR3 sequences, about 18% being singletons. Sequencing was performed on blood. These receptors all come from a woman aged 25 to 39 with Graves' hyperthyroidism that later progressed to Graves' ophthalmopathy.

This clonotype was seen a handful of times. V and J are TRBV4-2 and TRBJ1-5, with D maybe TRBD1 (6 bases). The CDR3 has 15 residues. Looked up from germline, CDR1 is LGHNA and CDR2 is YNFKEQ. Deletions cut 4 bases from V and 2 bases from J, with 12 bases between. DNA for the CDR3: TGTGCCAGCAGCCCACGGACAGCTCGCAATCAGCCCCAGCATTTT. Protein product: CASSPRTARNQPQHF.

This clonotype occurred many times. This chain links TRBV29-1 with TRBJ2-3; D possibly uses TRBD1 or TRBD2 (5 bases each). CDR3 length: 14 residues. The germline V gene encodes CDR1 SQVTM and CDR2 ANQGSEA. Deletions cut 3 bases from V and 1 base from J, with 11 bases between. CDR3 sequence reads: CSVDGTGGTDTQYF. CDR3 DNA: TGCAGCGTTGACGGGACGGGTGGCACAGATACGCAGTATTTT.

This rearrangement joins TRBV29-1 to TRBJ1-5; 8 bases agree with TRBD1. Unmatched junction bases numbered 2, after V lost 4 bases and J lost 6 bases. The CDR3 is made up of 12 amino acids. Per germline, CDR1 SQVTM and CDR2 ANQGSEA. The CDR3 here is CSVAGGSQPQHF. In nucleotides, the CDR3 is TGCAGCGTTGCAGGGGGCAGTCAGCCCCAGCATTTT.

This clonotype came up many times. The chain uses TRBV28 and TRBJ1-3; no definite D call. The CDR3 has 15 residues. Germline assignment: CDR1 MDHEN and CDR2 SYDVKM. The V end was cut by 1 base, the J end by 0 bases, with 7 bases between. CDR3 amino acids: CASSLFQSSGNTIYF. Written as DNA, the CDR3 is TGTGCCAGCAGTTTATTTCAGTCCTCTGGAAACACCATATATTTT.

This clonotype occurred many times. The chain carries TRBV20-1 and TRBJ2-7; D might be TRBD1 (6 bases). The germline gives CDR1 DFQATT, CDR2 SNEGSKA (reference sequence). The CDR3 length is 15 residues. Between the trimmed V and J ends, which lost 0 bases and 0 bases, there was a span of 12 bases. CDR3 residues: CSARDYGGHSYEQYF. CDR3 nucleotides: TGCAGTGCTAGAGATTATGGGGGACACTCCTACGAGCAGTACTTC.

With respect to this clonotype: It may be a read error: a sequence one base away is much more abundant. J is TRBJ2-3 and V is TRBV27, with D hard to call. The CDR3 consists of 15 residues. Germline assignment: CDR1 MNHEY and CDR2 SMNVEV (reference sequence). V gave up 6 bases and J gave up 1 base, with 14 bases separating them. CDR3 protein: CASSGYLGGTDTQYF. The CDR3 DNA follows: TGTGCCAGCAGCGGATATCTAGGAGGCACAGATACGCAGTATTTT.

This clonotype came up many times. CDR3 region: CSARENTEAFF. DNA for the CDR3: TGCAGTGCTAGAGAGAACACTGAAGCTTTCTTT. The V call is TRBV20-1, the J call TRBJ1-1; D uncertain. The germline CDR1 and CDR2 sequences are DFQATT and SNEGSKA (reference sequence). The CDR3 length is 11 residues. V lost 0 bases to trimming and J lost 1 base, with 0 bases between them.

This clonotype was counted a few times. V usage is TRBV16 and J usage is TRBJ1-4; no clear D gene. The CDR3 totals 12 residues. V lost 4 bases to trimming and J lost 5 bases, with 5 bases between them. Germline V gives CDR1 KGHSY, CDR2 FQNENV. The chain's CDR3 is CASSRENEKLFF. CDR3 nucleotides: TGTGCCAGCAGCCGGGAAAATGAAAAACTGTTTTTT.

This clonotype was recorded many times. The CDR3 nucleotides read TGTGCCATCAGTGAATTCTTCGGACAGAACACTGAAGCTTTCTTT. Its protein is CAISEFFGQNTEAFF. This chain joins TRBV10-3 and TRBJ1-1; TRBD1 is a possible D gene (5 bases). The V and J ends lost 3 bases and 1 base respectively, with 12 bases between them. The CDR3 runs to 15 residues. The germline V gene encodes CDR1 ENHRY and CDR2 SYGVKD.

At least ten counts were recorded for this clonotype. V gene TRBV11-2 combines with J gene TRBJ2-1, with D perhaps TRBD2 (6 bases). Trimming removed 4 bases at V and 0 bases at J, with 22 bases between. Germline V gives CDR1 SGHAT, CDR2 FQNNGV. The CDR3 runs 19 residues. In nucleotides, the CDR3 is TGTGCCAGCAGCTCCTGGGATAGCGGTATTCGAAGCTCCTACAATGAGCAGTTCTTC. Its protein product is CASSSWDSGIRSSYNEQFF.

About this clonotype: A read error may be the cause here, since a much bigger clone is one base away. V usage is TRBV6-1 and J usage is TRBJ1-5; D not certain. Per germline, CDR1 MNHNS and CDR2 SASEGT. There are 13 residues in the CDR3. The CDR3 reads CANSDYSNQPQHF. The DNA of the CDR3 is TGTGCCAACAGTGATTATAGCAATCAGCCCCAGCATTTT.

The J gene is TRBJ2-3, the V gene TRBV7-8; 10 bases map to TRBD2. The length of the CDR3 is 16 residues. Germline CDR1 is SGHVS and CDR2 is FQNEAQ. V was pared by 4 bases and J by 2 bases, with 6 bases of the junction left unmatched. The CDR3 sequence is CASSSRTSGFTDTQYF. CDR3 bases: TGTGCCAGCAGCTCCCGGACTAGCGGATTCACAGATACGCAGTATTTT.

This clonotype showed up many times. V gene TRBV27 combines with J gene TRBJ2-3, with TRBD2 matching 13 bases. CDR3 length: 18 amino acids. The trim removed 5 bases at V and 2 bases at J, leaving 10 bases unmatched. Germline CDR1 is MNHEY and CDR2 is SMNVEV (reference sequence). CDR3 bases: TGTGCCAGCAGTAGTAAGACTAGCGGGGGGACTAACACAGATACGCAGTATTTT. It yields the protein CASSSKTSGGTNTDTQYF.

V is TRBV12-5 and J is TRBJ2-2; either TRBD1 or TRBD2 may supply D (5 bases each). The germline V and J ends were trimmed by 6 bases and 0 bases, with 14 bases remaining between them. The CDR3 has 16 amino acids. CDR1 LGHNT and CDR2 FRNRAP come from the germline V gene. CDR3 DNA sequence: TGTGCTAGTGGACCCATAGGGACGGCGAACACCGGGGAGCTGTTTTTT. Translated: CASGPIGTANTGELFF.

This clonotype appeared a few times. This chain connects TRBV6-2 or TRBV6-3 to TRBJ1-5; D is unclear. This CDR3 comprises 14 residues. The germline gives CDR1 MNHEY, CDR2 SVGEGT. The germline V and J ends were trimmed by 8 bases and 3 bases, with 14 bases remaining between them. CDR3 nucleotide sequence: TGTGCCAGCGGCCAACGGGGAAACAATCAGCCCCAGCATTTT. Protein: CASGQRGNNQPQHF.

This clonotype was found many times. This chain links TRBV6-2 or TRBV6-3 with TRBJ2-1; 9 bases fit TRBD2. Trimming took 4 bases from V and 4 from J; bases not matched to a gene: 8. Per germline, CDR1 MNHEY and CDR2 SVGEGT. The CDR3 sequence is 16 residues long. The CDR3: CASSWATSGVYNEQFF. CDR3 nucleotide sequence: TGTGCCAGCAGTTGGGCGACTAGCGGAGTATACAATGAGCAGTTCTTC.

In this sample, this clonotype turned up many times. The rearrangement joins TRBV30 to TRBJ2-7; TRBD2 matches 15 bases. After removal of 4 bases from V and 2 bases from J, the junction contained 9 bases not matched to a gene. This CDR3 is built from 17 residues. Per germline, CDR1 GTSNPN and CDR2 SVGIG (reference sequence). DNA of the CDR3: TGTGCCTGGAATAACGGCCGGACTAGCGGGAGGGCCTACGAGCAGTACTTC. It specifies CAWNNGRTSGRAYEQYF.

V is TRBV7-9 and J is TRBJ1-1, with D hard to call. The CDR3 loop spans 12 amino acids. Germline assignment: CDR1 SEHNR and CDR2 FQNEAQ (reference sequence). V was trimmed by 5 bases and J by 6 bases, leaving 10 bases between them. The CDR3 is CASSKTGAEAFF. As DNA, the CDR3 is TGTGCCAGCAGCAAAACTGGAGCTGAAGCTTTCTTT.

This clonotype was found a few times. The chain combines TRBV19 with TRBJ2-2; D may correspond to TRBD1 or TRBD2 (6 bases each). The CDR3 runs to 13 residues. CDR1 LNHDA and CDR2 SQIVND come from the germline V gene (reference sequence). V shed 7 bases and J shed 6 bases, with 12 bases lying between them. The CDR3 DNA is TGTGCCAGTAAGAACAGGGAGGCCGGGGAGCTGTTTTTT. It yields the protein CASKNREAGELFF.

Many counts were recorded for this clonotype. The CDR3 loop is CATSQRPSGETQYF. The DNA for the CDR3 is TGTGCCACCAGCCAGCGCCCCAGCGGAGAGACCCAGTACTTC. The chain couples TRBV15 to TRBJ2-5, with a tentative D call TRBD2 (5 bases). The CDR3 has 14 amino acids. The V end was cut by 5 bases, the J end by 4 bases, with 14 bases between. Germline V gene sequence: CDR1 LNHNV, CDR2 YYDKDF (reference sequence).

In nucleotides, the CDR3 is TGCAGTGCTAGAGACCCCCAGGGGTATCGTCAGCCCCAGCATTTT. Translated: CSARDPQGYRQPQHF. V gene TRBV20-1 combines with J gene TRBJ1-5, with a tentative D call TRBD1 (6 bases). The germline CDR1 and CDR2 sequences are DFQATT and SNEGSKA (reference sequence). Trimming removed 0 bases at V and 6 bases at J, with 15 bases between. The CDR3 covers 15 residues.

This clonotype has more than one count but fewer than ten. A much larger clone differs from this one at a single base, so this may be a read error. In nucleotides, the CDR3 is TGTGCCAGCAGTGCAGACAGGGGGCATGGCTACATCTTC. As protein: CASSADRGHGYIF. This sequence joins TRBV12-3 or TRBV12-4 and TRBJ1-2; TRBD1 matches 10 bases. The CDR3 totals 13 residues.

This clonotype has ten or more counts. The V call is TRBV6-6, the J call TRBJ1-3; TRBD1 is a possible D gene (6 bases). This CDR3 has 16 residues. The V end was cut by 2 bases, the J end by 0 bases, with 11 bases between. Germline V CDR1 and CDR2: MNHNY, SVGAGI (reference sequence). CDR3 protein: CASSYGGPDSGNTIYF. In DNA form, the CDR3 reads TGTGCCAGCAGTTACGGGGGGCCAGACTCTGGAAACACCATATATTTT.

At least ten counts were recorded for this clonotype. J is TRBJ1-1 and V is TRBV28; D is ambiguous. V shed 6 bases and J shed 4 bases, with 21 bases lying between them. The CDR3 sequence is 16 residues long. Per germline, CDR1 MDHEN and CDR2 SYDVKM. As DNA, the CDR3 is TGTGCCAGCAGACCTCGACTGGGTACCAGGAGCACTGAAGCTTTCTTT. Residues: CASRPRLGTRSTEAFF.

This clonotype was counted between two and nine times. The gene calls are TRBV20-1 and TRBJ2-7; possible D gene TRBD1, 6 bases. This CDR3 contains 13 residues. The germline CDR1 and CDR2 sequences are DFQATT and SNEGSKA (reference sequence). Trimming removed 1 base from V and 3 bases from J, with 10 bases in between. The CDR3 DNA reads TGCAGTGCTAGAGGGACAGACGTCTACGAGCAGTACTTC. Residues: CSARGTDVYEQYF.

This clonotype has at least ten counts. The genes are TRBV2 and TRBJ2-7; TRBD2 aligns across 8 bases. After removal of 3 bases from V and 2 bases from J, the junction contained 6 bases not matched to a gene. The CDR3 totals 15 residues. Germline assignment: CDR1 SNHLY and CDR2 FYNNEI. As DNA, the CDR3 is TGTGCCAGCAGTGAGCTACTAGCGGCTACCTACGAGCAGTACTTC. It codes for CASSELLAATYEQYF.

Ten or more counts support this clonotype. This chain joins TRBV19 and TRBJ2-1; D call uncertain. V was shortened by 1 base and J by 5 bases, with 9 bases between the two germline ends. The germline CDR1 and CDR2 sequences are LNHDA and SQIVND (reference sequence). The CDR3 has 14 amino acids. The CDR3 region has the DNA TGTGCCAGTAGTATAGGACTGGCCGACAATGAGCAGTTCTTC. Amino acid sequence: CASSIGLADNEQFF.

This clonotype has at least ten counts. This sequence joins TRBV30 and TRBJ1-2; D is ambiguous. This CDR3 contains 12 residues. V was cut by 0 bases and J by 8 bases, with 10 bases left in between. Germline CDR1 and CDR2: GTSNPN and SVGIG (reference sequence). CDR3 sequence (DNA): TGTGCCTGGAGTGTCGGGGTACAAGGCTACACCTTC. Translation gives CAWSVGVQGYTF.

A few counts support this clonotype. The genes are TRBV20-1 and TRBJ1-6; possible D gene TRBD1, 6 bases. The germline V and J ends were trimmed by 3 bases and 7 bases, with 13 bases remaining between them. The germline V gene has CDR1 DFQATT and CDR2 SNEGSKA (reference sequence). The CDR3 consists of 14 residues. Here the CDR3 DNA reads TGCAGTGCTAGTAACAGGGAGGGAAATTCACCCCTCCACTTT. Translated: CSASNREGNSPLHF.

The CDR3 is CSVEGGELGQGGYGYTF. DNA of the CDR3: TGCAGCGTTGAAGGGGGCGAGCTCGGACAGGGGGGTTATGGCTACACCTTC. The gene calls are TRBV29-1 and TRBJ1-2, with 10 positions matching TRBD1. Germline V lookup: CDR1 SQVTM, CDR2 ANQGSEA. Trimming at V came to 1 base and at J to 5 bases, leaving 13 bases not matched to a gene. This CDR3 is built from 17 residues.

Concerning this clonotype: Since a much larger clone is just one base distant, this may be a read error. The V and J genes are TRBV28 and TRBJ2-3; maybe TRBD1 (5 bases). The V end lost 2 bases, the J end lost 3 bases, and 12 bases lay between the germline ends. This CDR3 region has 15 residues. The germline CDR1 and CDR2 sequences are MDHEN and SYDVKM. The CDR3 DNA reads TGTGCCAGCAGTTTACGTCAGGGAATAACAGATACGCAGTATTTT. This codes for CASSLRQGITDTQYF.

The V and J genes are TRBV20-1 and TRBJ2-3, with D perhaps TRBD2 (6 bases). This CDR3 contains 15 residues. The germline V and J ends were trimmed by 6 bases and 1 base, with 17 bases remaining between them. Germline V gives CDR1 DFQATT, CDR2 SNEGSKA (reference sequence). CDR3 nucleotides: TGCAGTGCCCGGGAGACCGGCACTGGCACAGATACGCAGTATTTT. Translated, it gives CSARETGTGTDTQYF.